This TCR beta chain stems from a study of blood T cells in healthy people across ages. Collection of roughly 10 milliliters of peripheral blood was performed for each donor. There are 21 residues in the CDR3. Germline V gene data show CDR1 as MGHRA and CDR2 as YSYEKL. V lost 3 bases to trimming and J lost 3 bases; unmatched junction nucleotides: 20. Then a second PCR, running roughly 6 to 12 cycles, was carried out with a sample-barcoded 5' primer and a J-beta primer mix. Individual samples furnished no less than 2.5 million CDR3-containing paired-end reads apiece. One entry per CDR3 protein results from TCRdb running MiXCR on the 5' RACE reads. The sample records roughly 1,500,000 distinct CDR3 sequences, roughly 30% being singletons.

Sequenced: blood. This TCR was sampled from a woman aged 30 to 39 in good health. The chain uses TRBV4-1 and TRBJ2-1; TRBD2 agrees at 10 bases. The CDR3 protein is CASSQVPRGLARVVGYNEQFF. The CDR3 bases are TGCGCCAGCAGCCAGGTCCCCCGGGGACTAGCGAGAGTAGTGGGCTACAATGAGCAGTTCTTC.